Listed below are T cell receptor beta chains from one sample, sequenced in a study of blood T cell repertoires in COVID-19. Repertoires were generated with immunoSEQ multiplex PCR, while TCRdb's copy carries only in-frame clones and drops some. The table shows about 50,000 clones, with 70% to 85% occurring only once. The sample was peripheral blood. The source of these receptors is a man aged 55-75 years with acute or convalescent COVID-19. CDR3s include the opening cysteine and the closing phenylalanine or tryptophan. A D gene is named only where the DNA matches it firmly. Rows give clone size only sometimes, using once, few, many, or a class for an expanded clone.

d_call	j_call	v_call	clone_size	cdr3_nt	cdr3_aa
NA	TRBJ1-5	TRBV19	NA	TGTGCCAGTAGTACCCGGGACTTCAAGCATCAGCCCCAGCATTTT	CASSTRDFKHQPQHF
NA	TRBJ1-5	TRBV24-1	NA	TGTGCCACCAGTGATTACGCCGGTCCACGGGTTCCCCAGCATTTT	CATSDYAGPRVPQHF
TRBD2	TRBJ2-1	TRBV5-6	NA	TGTGCCAGCAGCTGGGGGGGTGAGCAGTTCTTC	CASSWGGEQFF
NA	TRBJ2-7	TRBV15	few	TGTGCCACTAGCCCCCGACTGAACTCCTACGAGCAGTACTTC	CATSPRLNSYEQYF
NA	TRBJ2-7	TRBV2	NA	TGTGCCAGCAGCTACGACGGACAGATAGGTTACGAGCAGTACTTC	CASSYDGQIGYEQYF
NA	TRBJ2-7	TRBV2	NA	TGTGCCAGCAGTGAGTTTCTAGTAACGGGCGAGCAGTACTTC	CASSEFLVTGEQYF
TRBD1	TRBJ1-2	TRBV4-2	NA	TGTGCCAGCAGCGCAGGGGGACAGCTCTATGGCTACACCTTC	CASSAGGQLYGYTF
TRBD1	TRBJ1-2	TRBV25-1	NA	TGTGCCAGCAGACAGGGGGCGGATAGTGGCTACACCTTC	CASRQGADSGYTF
NA	TRBJ2-3	TRBV5-4	NA	TGTGCCAGCAGCCCACGGCGAGGGGGGGCATCAGATACGCAGTATTTT	CASSPRRGGASDTQYF
NA	TRBJ2-2	TRBV21-1	NA	TGTGCCAGCAGCAAAGTGCCTAGCGGGGGGGGATTCGGGGAGCTGTTTTTT	CASSKVPSGGGFGELFF
NA	TRBJ1-2	TRBV7-2	once	TGTGCCAGCAGCTTGTTTCGATTTGCTAGCTTTGGCTACACCTTC	CASSLFRFASFGYTF
TRBD1	TRBJ1-4	TRBV7-2	NA	TGTGCCAGCAGGCTCCCGGGGACAGGGGAAGAAAAACTGTTTTTT	CASRLPGTGEEKLFF
NA	TRBJ2-4	TRBV7-9	NA	TGTGCCAGCAGCCATGGACAGTACAAAAACATTCAGTACTTC	CASSHGQYKNIQYF
NA	TRBJ2-7	TRBV10-2	NA	TGCGCCAGCGCTGATGGGCATACCTACGAGCAGTACTTC	CASADGHTYEQYF
NA	TRBJ1-5	TRBV27	NA	TGTGCCAGCAGTTTTGGACTTAATCAGCCCCAGCATTTT	CASSFGLNQPQHF
TRBD1	TRBJ1-4	TRBV28	NA	TGTGCCAGCAGTTACCCCGGGACAGGAGGTGAAAAACTGTTTTTT	CASSYPGTGGEKLFF
TRBD1	TRBJ2-1	TRBV7-3	NA	TGTGCCAGCAGCTTCACTCGACAGGGTAAGATTGAGCAGTTCTTC	CASSFTRQGKIEQFF
NA	TRBJ1-5	TRBV27	once	TGTGCCAGCGGACATTATAGCAATCAGCCCCAGCATTTT	CASGHYSNQPQHF
NA	TRBJ1-2	TRBV10-2	NA	TGCGCCAGCAGTGAGTCTCGGGGGGCCGCTGGCTACACCTTC	CASSESRGAAGYTF
TRBD1	TRBJ1-5	TRBV18	NA	TGTGCCAGCTCACTCAGGGGGCAGAGGGATCAGCCCCAGCATTTT	CASSLRGQRDQPQHF
NA	TRBJ1-5	TRBV6-5	NA	TGTGCCAGCAGTCGGACCAGGGGCGGCAATCAGCCCCAGCATTTT	CASSRTRGGNQPQHF
TRBD1	TRBJ1-2	TRBV7-8	NA	TGTGCCAGCAGCCCGGGGACAGCCGCCTATGGCTACACCTTC	CASSPGTAAYGYTF
NA	TRBJ1-1	TRBV18	NA	TGTGCCAGCTCACCGACCCAGGGGTGGACTGAAGCTTTCTTT	CASSPTQGWTEAFF
TRBD1	TRBJ1-2	TRBV5-1	once	TGCGCCAGCAGCCTAGAAACAGGGGCTGATGGCTACACCTTC	CASSLETGADGYTF
NA	TRBJ1-6	TRBV4-2	NA	TGTGCCAGCAGCCAAGATTGGCAGGGCGTGGGGCCCCTCCACTTT	CASSQDWQGVGPLHF
TRBD1	TRBJ1-2	TRBV27	NA	TGTGCCAGCAGTAAGCCGGGACAGGGGACCTATGGCTACACCTTC	CASSKPGQGTYGYTF
NA	TRBJ2-2	TRBV5-1	once	TGCGCCAGCAGCTTGGAAAGTGGCAGGGGAGTCGGGGAGCTGTTTTTT	CASSLESGRGVGELFF
NA	TRBJ1-1	TRBV6-1	NA	TGTGCCAGCAGTGAAACGAGATGGGGGCGAAAAACTGAAGCTTTCTTT	CASSETRWGRKTEAFF
TRBD1	TRBJ1-5	TRBV6-5	NA	TGTGCCAGCAGTTTGGACAGGGGAGCGGCTCAGCCCCAGCATTTT	CASSLDRGAAQPQHF
NA	TRBJ2-7	TRBV2	NA	TGTGCCAGCAGGACACAGGGCTGGTACGAGCAGTACTTC	CASRTQGWYEQYF
TRBD1	TRBJ2-7	TRBV30	NA	TGTGCCTGGAGTGTCGGACAGGGCTACGAGCAGTACTTC	CAWSVGQGYEQYF
TRBD1	TRBJ2-2	TRBV7-6	NA	TGTGCCAGCGGGACAGGGGCCCAAATAAACACCGGGGAGCTGTTTTTT	CASGTGAQINTGELFF
NA	TRBJ1-4	TRBV30	NA	TGTGCCTGGAGTGTGGAGGGATCCGAAAAACTGTTTTTT	CAWSVEGSEKLFF
TRBD1	TRBJ1-1	TRBV2	NA	TGTGCCAGCAGTAGGGAGACAGGGGGCAACACTGAAGCTTTCTTT	CASSRETGGNTEAFF
NA	TRBJ1-1	TRBV6-5	NA	TGTGCCAGCAACAAGGGGGTAGGGACTGAAGCTTTCTTT	CASNKGVGTEAFF
TRBD1	TRBJ1-3	TRBV19	NA	TGTGCCAGTAACTCACAGGGGTTCGGAAACACCATATATTTT	CASNSQGFGNTIYF
TRBD1	TRBJ2-6	TRBV30	NA	TGTGCCTGCCTGGGACAGACTGGGGCCAACGTCCTGACTTTC	CACLGQTGANVLTF
TRBD1	TRBJ1-3	TRBV7-8	NA	TGTGCCAGCAGCAGGGGACAGGGTCGTGGAAACACCATATATTTT	CASSRGQGRGNTIYF